The count of the clone carrying this TCR beta chain is one. Its antigen is undetermined. These data originate in a study of radiotherapy plus CTLA-4 blockade in lung cancer. Across the study: Of the patients, 15% to 20% showed objective responses and about 30% attained disease control. Study-wide results and limits: Early clonal dynamics of blood T cells, together with interferon-beta, were reported as the best response predictor. Tumor-origin TCR clones grew in blood after radiotherapy plus ipilimumab.

Only in-frame clones appear in the TCRdb table, and some are missing; sequencing was by immunoSEQ multiplex PCR. In the table there are over 60,000 clones, more than 75% of which are singletons. V was shortened by 4 bases and J by 6 bases, with 9 bases between the two germline ends. This CDR3 is 13 amino acids long. The germline V gene has CDR1 LNHNV and CDR2 YYDKDF (reference sequence). The origin of this receptor is a human donor with non-small cell lung cancer that progressed on radiotherapy plus ipilimumab. V gene TRBV15 combines with J gene TRBJ2-2; D ambiguous. The input for sequencing was peripheral blood, taken from a patient treated with radiotherapy plus ipilimumab. The CDR3 is CATSTLGAGELFF. CDR3 DNA: TGTGCCACCAGCACCCTAGGCGCCGGGGAGCTGTTTTTT.